This record covers a single T cell receptor beta chain. As yet, its antigen is unknown. The record originates from a study of shared clonotypes between healthy human individuals. Free of recent acute infections or vaccinations, the donors were healthy HIV-negative adults. The authors divided CD4+ cells into CD45RA+ naive and CD45RA-negative memory subsets. Original processing notes: ImmunoSEQ supplied junction-only sequences lacking quality scores, so filtering was different. This table comes from immunoSEQ multiplex PCR, and its TCRdb copy is limited to in-frame clones, with some not included. D and trimming come from the DNA, and the V and J calls and clone size come from that table. The table shows 2 million to 3 million clones, with 93% occurring only once. Study findings and constraints: Sharing across four donors was seen in around 5% of naive CD4 clonotypes.

With 2 bases clipped from V and 5 bases from J, the junction kept 11 bases outside the gene matches. The length of the CDR3 is 17 residues. The germline V gene has CDR1 ENHRY and CDR2 SYGVKD. The gene calls are TRBV10-3 and TRBJ2-5; 10 nucleotides line up with TRBD1. The receptor comes from a man aged 18 to 30 in good health. Some clones in this sample may be carry-over from other donors' samples. Sequencing input: naive CD4+ T cells from PBMCs. Subset described: CD45RA+ positively selected. CDR3 loop: CAISEGVGTGELETQYF. The CDR3 DNA reads TGTGCCATCAGTGAGGGGGTCGGGACAGGGGAATTGGAGACCCAGTACTTC.